This T cell receptor beta chain is from a study of identical twins. From the 5' RACE reads, TCRdb called clonotypes with MiXCR, one entry per CDR3 protein. The table shows some 600,000 distinct CDR3 sequences, with roughly 6.6% occurring only once. Germline CDR1 is SEHNR and CDR2 is FQNEAQ (reference sequence). V shed 1 base, J shed 4 bases, and the junction held 3 bases outside the gene matches. CDR3 length: 15 amino acids. This clonotype has at least ten counts. As yet, its antigen is unknown. Study findings and constraints: The authors drew conclusions from cross-sectional statistical analysis rather than following the same donors.

These records were also assigned to another study, of yellow fever vaccine responses in identical twins.

The genes are TRBV7-9 and TRBJ2-2, with TRBD1 identical over 7 bases. The origin of this receptor is a woman aged 18-29 years in good health. Sequencing used PBMCs. The CDR3 bases are TGTGCCAGCAGCTTAGTACGGGACAGCACCGGGGAGCTGTTTTTT. This translates into CASSLVRDSTGELFF.